The clone carrying this TCR beta chain was seen more than once but under ten times. Its antigen is still unknown. This sample was included in a study of molecular identifiers for immune sequencing clone quantification. Making the bulk TCR libraries relied on previously described methods and listed TCR primers. TCRdb ran MiXCR on the PCR reads and lists one entry per CDR3 protein. Among about 640,000 distinct CDR3 sequences listed, 20% were seen once. General observations from the study: The study found clones above 20 RNA copies held over 99% of effector molecules and under 1% in naive cells.

This CDR3 contains 16 residues. The V gene lost 5 bases and the J gene lost 3 bases, with 18 bases spanning the gap. Per the germline V gene, CDR1 is PRHDT and CDR2 is FYEKMQ (reference sequence). Source material: naive CD8+ T cells from blood, with Jurkat cell RNA spiked in. Subset here: FACS-sorted CD8+CD4-CCR7+CD45RA+ naive T cells. The receptor was derived from a human donor in good health. Some libraries in this study had Jurkat cell RNA spiked in. This sequence joins TRBV13 and TRBJ2-3, with D maybe TRBD2 (5 bases). The chain's CDR3 is CASSPPDFRSTDTQYF. Here the CDR3 DNA reads TGTGCCAGCAGCCCACCGGACTTCAGAAGTACAGATACGCAGTATTTT.